These 13 T cell receptor beta chains originate from one sample sequenced in a study of cytomegalovirus exposure and HLA in healthy donors. In the PCR, 60 Vbeta and 13 Jbeta primers were used. Method: immunoSEQ multiplex PCR; TCRdb's copy keeps in-frame clones and lacks some. The table lists about 120,000 clones. The sequencing sample was made of PBMCs. Receptors originate from a middle-aged man in good health and CMV-seropositive.

The rearrangement links TRBV29-1 to TRBJ2-1, with D perhaps matching TRBD1 (6 bases). Trimming removed 4 bases at V and 3 bases at J, with 10 bases between. The CDR3 totals 13 residues. The germline CDR1 and CDR2 sequences are SQVTM and ANQGSEA. The CDR3 loop is CSVGRTDYNEQFF. The CDR3 DNA sequence: TGCAGCGTTGGGAGGACAGACTACAATGAGCAGTTCTTC.

The chain is built from TRBV27 and TRBJ1-1, with TRBD1 identical over 7 bases. There are 17 residues in the CDR3. Germline-derived CDR1 and CDR2 are MNHEY and SMNVEV (reference sequence). V trimming: 5 bases; J trimming: 1 base; junction bases outside the gene matches: 13. CDR3 in DNA: TGTGCCAGCAGTCCGCGGACAGGCCCCGTTCAGAACACTGAAGCTTTCTTT. Protein product: CASSPRTGPVQNTEAFF.

The V call is TRBV11-3, the J call TRBJ2-1; 7 bases map to TRBD1. CDR1 is SGHNT, CDR2 YENEEA, per germline. J was trimmed by 5 bases and V by 5 bases; bases with no gene match: 12. This CDR3 has 16 residues. In nucleotides, the CDR3 is TGTGCCAGCAGCCCAGGGGGTGCTATGCGACACAATGAGCAGTTCTTC. Its translation: CASSPGGAMRHNEQFF.

The chain couples TRBV18 to TRBJ2-1, with a possible D match to TRBD1 (6 bases). Trimming cost V 3 bases and J 15 bases, with 15 bases left between them. This CDR3 is built from 12 residues. The germline CDR1 and CDR2 sequences are KGHSH and LQKENI. The CDR3 sequence: CASSPVDRPGFF. The CDR3 DNA reads TGTGCCAGCTCACCCGTCGACAGGCCCGGGTTCTTC.

The V call is TRBV4-1, the J call TRBJ2-3, with TRBD2 identical over 13 bases. V lost 3 bases and J lost 4; bases outside the gene matches: 7. Germline V gene data show CDR1 as MGHRA and CDR2 as YSYEKL. This CDR3 region has 17 residues. CDR3 bases: TGCGCCAGCAGCCAGGCCCGGACTAGCGGGAGTTCAGATACGCAGTATTTT. Protein product: CASSQARTSGSSDTQYF.

This chain links TRBV7-2 with TRBJ2-1, with 7 bases matching TRBD2. CDR1 is SGHTA, CDR2 FQGNSA, per germline. CDR3 length equals 14 residues. With V trimmed by 4 bases and J by 9 bases, 9 bases remained unmatched. The chain's CDR3 is CASSSGTTLSEQFF. In DNA form, the CDR3 reads TGTGCCAGCAGCTCCGGGACTACCCTCTCTGAGCAGTTCTTC.

J is TRBJ2-7 and V is TRBV28; the match to TRBD1 covers 7 bases. The CDR3 is made up of 13 amino acids. Germline V gives CDR1 MDHEN, CDR2 SYDVKM. V gave up 7 bases and J gave up 1 base; unmatched junction bases: 4. CDR3 in amino acids: CASIRDRSYEQYF. The CDR3 coding sequence is TGTGCCAGCATCCGGGACAGATCCTACGAGCAGTACTTC.

J is TRBJ2-7 and V is TRBV5-6; D is ambiguous. Germline CDR1 and CDR2: SGHDT and YYEEEE. V was clipped by 0 bases and J by 1 base, with 8 bases between them. This CDR3 comprises 14 residues. The CDR3 DNA sequence: TGTGCCAGCAGCTTGGTCAGGTCTTCCTACGAGCAGTACTTC. Translating it yields CASSLVRSSYEQYF.

The chain uses TRBV5-4 and TRBJ1-4, with 8 bases identical to TRBD1. V gave up 3 bases and J gave up 5 bases; unmatched junction bases: 3. Germline CDR1 and CDR2: SGHNT and YYREEE (reference sequence). This CDR3 is built from 14 residues. For the CDR3, the DNA is TGTGCCAGCAGCTCGGGACAGGTCAATGAAAAACTGTTTTTT. It translates to CASSSGQVNEKLFF.

This rearrangement joins TRBV5-1 to TRBJ1-1; the D is unclear. Germline assignment: CDR1 SGHRS and CDR2 YFSETQ. Trimming left V 0 bases short and J 2 bases short, with 11 bases between. This CDR3 contains 15 residues. The CDR3 DNA is TGCGCCAGCAGCTTGGCCACCGACTCTAACACTGAAGCTTTCTTT. Translating gives CASSLATDSNTEAFF.

J is TRBJ2-6 and V is TRBV7-9, with D unclear. Trimming left V 2 bases short and J 2 bases short, with 16 bases between. CDR1 is SEHNR, CDR2 FQNEAQ, per germline (reference sequence). The CDR3 has 18 amino acids. CDR3: CASSLPLGVIPGANVLTF. The CDR3 nucleotides are TGTGCCAGCAGCTTACCGTTAGGAGTAATCCCTGGGGCCAACGTCCTGACTTTC. Based on the CDR3 plus reference TRBV7-9 and TRBJ2-6, the full variable domain is DTGVSQNPRHKITKRGQNVTFRCDPISEHNRLYWYRQTLGQGPEFLTYFQNEAQLEKSRLLSDRFSAERPKGSFSTLEIQRTEQGDSAMYLCASSLPLGVIPGANVLTFGAGSRLTVL.

This rearrangement joins TRBV5-6 to TRBJ1-5; D unresolved. Germline V gene sequence: CDR1 SGHDT, CDR2 YYEEEE. This CDR3 comprises 15 residues. V was pared by 5 bases and J by 4 bases, with 16 bases between. The CDR3 region has the DNA TGTGCCAGCAGGTCCCGGCGGGTTTCTAATCAGCCCCAGCATTTT. It codes for CASRSRRVSNQPQHF.

J is TRBJ2-7 and V is TRBV2; a possible D gene is TRBD1 (6 bases). The length of the CDR3 is 16 residues. Germline CDR1 and CDR2: SNHLY and FYNNEI. Trimming stripped 5 bases from V and 1 base from J, with 18 bases between. The CDR3 coding sequence is TGTGCCAGCAGTCCTATTCAGGGGCTCCCTTCCTACGAGCAGTACTTC. Its protein is CASSPIQGLPSYEQYF. Looking up the rest from reference TRBV2 and TRBJ2-7 gives the full variable domain: EPEVTQTPSHQVTQMGQEVILRCVPISNHLYFYWYRQILGQKVEFLVSFYNNEISEKSEIFDDQFSVERPDGSNFTLKIRSTKLEDSAMYFCASSPIQGLPSYEQYFGPGTRLTVT.